This T cell receptor (beta chain) was retrieved from a study of blood T cell repertoires in COVID-19. This CDR3 spans 14 amino acids. Germline V gene sequence: CDR1 MNHNY, CDR2 SVGAGI (reference sequence). The V gene end was trimmed by 2 bases and the J gene end by 7 bases; junction bases not matched to a gene: 7. Measured with immunoSEQ multiplex PCR; TCRdb has only the in-frame clones, and not every one. Of over 150,000 clones listed, approximately 86% are singletons. This chain uses TRBV6-6 with TRBJ2-7, with 8 bases identical to TRBD1. This sequence was found in a woman aged 55-75 years who had recovered from COVID-19. The sequenced sample consisted of peripheral blood. Here the CDR3 reads CASSYVGQGGEQYF. DNA for the CDR3: TGTGCCAGCAGTTACGTAGGACAGGGCGGAGAGCAGTACTTC.